What follows is one T cell receptor beta chain and its context. Its antigen is currently unknown. The data were produced by immunoSEQ multiplex PCR, yet TCRdb's version contains in-frame clones alone and is incomplete. The profile shows just over 40,000 clones, about 89% of them singletons. The data are from a study of OX40 agonist ivuxolimab in advanced cancers. Study context: The patients' treatment was ivuxolimab, an agonistic anti-OX40 (CD134) antibody. Hepatocellular carcinoma, melanoma, renal cell or head and neck cancer occurred in dose-escalation patients. Partial responses were achieved by three patients, one with hepatocellular carcinoma and two with cutaneous melanoma.

CDR3 size: 13 residues. CDR1 and CDR2 from the germline V gene are SNHLY and FYNNEI. V gave up 4 bases and J gave up 8 bases, with 11 bases separating them. Study conclusions and caveats: Certain nonresponding patients likewise had low normalized T-cell clonal expansion.

The material sequenced was CD4+ or CD8+ T cells sorted from blood, taken in a trial of the OX40 agonist ivuxolimab. The clonotype was recovered from an adult with an advanced solid tumor such as melanoma, head and neck, liver or kidney cancer. J is TRBJ1-4 and V is TRBV2, with D perhaps TRBD1 (5 bases). The CDR3 loop is CASSVREGEKLFF. The CDR3 region has the DNA TGTGCCAGCAGTGTCAGGGAAGGGGAAAAACTGTTTTTT.